These T cell receptor beta chains were read from a single sample in a study of blood T cell repertoires in COVID-19. Some clones are missing from TCRdb's copy, which holds only in-frame ones; the method was immunoSEQ multiplex PCR. There are some 140,000 clones in the sample; approximately 80% occur only once, and less than 30% lies in the top ten. The sequencing sample was made of peripheral blood. The receptor source for this set is a woman aged 60 to 75 with acute or convalescent COVID-19. Each CDR3 is given with its conserved first and last residue. Fields, in order: J gene, clone size, V gene, D gene, CDR3 DNA, CDR3 protein. The D gene is left open where the match is weak. Rows may omit the clone size; those that give it use once, few, many or a size class.

TRBJ1-1 once TRBV6-6 NA TGTGCCAGCAGTAACGGACAGAGGAACACTGAAGCTTTCTTT CASSNGQRNTEAFF
TRBJ1-5 NA TRBV19 TRBD1 TGTGCCAGTAGTATAATCGGGACAGGGTCCAGCAATCAGCCCCAGCATTTT CASSIIGTGSSNQPQHF
TRBJ1-2 NA TRBV2 TRBD1 TGTGCCAGCAGTGAAAGGACAGGGGGAAACTATGGCTACACCTTC CASSERTGGNYGYTF
TRBJ1-5 few TRBV3-1/TRBV3-2 TRBD1 TGTGCCAGCAGCCAAAATTCCCAGGGGGCCCAGCCCCAGCATTTT CASSQNSQGAQPQHF
TRBJ1-1 NA TRBV9 NA TGTGCCAGCAGCGTTCGGGAGGCATTAAACACTGAAGCTTTCTTT CASSVREALNTEAFF
TRBJ2-5 NA TRBV29-1 NA TGCAGCGTTGACCTAGGCGGTAACCAAGAGACCCAGTACTTC CSVDLGGNQETQYF
TRBJ1-2 NA TRBV30 NA TGTGCCTGGAGTTTGCCAGGGAACTATGGCTACACCTTC CAWSLPGNYGYTF
TRBJ2-2 NA TRBV19 TRBD1 TGTGCCAGTACCCAACAGGGGGCGCGCACCGGGGAGCTGTTTTTT CASTQQGARTGELFF
TRBJ1-2 once TRBV6-5 NA TGTGCCAGCAGTCGGACAGCTAACTATGGCTACACCTTC CASSRTANYGYTF
TRBJ1-1 NA TRBV10-3 NA TGTGCCATCAGTGAGTCGACTTTCAGAGCTTTCTTT CAISESTFRAFF
TRBJ1-2 NA TRBV11-2 NA TGTGCCAGCAGCTTAGATAGTTGGTTCCGCTATGGCTACACCTTC CASSLDSWFRYGYTF
TRBJ1-5 NA TRBV19 NA TGTGCCAGTAGTGCACAGGGACATAGCAATCAGCCCCAGCATTTT CASSAQGHSNQPQHF
TRBJ1-3 NA TRBV10-1 TRBD1 TGCGCCAGCAGTGAGTTAGACAGGGGACTCGTTGGAAACACCATATATTTT CASSELDRGLVGNTIYF
TRBJ1-2 once TRBV6-5 NA TGTGCCAGCAAGGTTCAGGTACCATATGGCTACACCTTC CASKVQVPYGYTF
TRBJ1-1 NA TRBV10-3 NA TGTGCCATCAGTCACAAATTTATGAACACTGAAGCTTTCTTT CAISHKFMNTEAFF
TRBJ1-3 NA TRBV7-9 NA TGTGCCAGCAGCTTACGCGGGTTAGACACCATATATTTT CASSLRGLDTIYF
TRBJ1-2 NA TRBV7-2 NA TGTGCCAGCAGCTTACCGATCGGGGGAACCACTGGCTACACCTTC CASSLPIGGTTGYTF
TRBJ2-3 NA TRBV11-2 NA TGTGCCAGCAGCCGACTCAGATCGGGTTATCAGTCCACAGATACGCAGTATTTT CASSRLRSGYQSTDTQYF
TRBJ2-3 NA TRBV7-2 TRBD2 TGTGCCAGCAGACCAACCCTAGCGGGGGGCCCGGCTACGCAGTATTTT CASRPTLAGGPATQYF
TRBJ2-1 NA TRBV12-5 TRBD2 TGTGCTAGTGGTGGCGGGGGGCCGAGAAATGAGCAGTTCTTC CASGGGGPRNEQFF
TRBJ1-4 NA TRBV7-8 NA TGTGCCAGCAGCTTAGGAAGATCAGCAACTAATGAAAAACTGTTTTTT CASSLGRSATNEKLFF
TRBJ1-2 NA TRBV18 TRBD1 TGTGCCAGCTCACCGCCTCCGGAACAGGGGGGTGGCTACACCTTC CASSPPPEQGGGYTF
TRBJ1-6 NA TRBV7-3 NA TGTGCCAGCAGCCGCACGGGGGGAGGGTCCTATAATTCACCCCTCCACTTT CASSRTGGGSYNSPLHF
TRBJ2-2 NA TRBV18 NA TGTGCCAGCTCACCGGGACTCAACACCGGGGAGCTGTTTTTT CASSPGLNTGELFF
TRBJ1-6 few TRBV28 NA TGTGCCAGCAGCACTACCTCACGACCCCTCCACTTT CASSTTSRPLHF
TRBJ1-2 NA TRBV6-6 NA TGTGCCAGCAGCGAGAGACAGACTAACTATGGCTACACCTTC CASSERQTNYGYTF
TRBJ2-1 NA TRBV11-3 TRBD2 TGTGCCAGCAGCCCTACTCTAGCGGAAGGTTACAATGAGCAGTTCTTC CASSPTLAEGYNEQFF
TRBJ1-5 NA TRBV28 TRBD1 TGTGCCAGCAGTTTAGGGACAGGGGATGGTCAGCCCCAGCATTTT CASSLGTGDGQPQHF
TRBJ2-1 NA TRBV28 NA TGTGCCAGCACCTTACGGGTAGAGGACTACAATGAGCAGTTCTTC CASTLRVEDYNEQFF
TRBJ1-2 NA TRBV2 NA TGTGCCAGCAGTGCGACAGGTTTTAACTATGGCTACACCTTC CASSATGFNYGYTF
TRBJ2-3 once TRBV10-1 TRBD2 TGCGCCAGCAGCCGCGGGGGGGCCACAGATACGCAGTATTTT CASSRGGATDTQYF
TRBJ2-1 few TRBV20-1 NA TGCAGTGCTGGACGGCGGGATGAGCAGTTCTTC CSAGRRDEQFF
TRBJ1-5 NA TRBV6-5 TRBD1 TGTGCCAGCAACTTGGGACAGAGCAATCAGCCCCAGCATTTT CASNLGQSNQPQHF
TRBJ1-1 NA TRBV12-3/TRBV12-4 TRBD1 TGTGCCAGCAGCCGGGACAGGGTGGCAGAAGCTTTCTTT CASSRDRVAEAFF
TRBJ2-2 NA TRBV4-1 TRBD1 TGCGCCAGCAGCGCATCGGGAGCAGGGGGCCACACCGGGGAGCTGTTTTTT CASSASGAGGHTGELFF
TRBJ1-3 NA TRBV7-6 NA TGTGCCAGCAGCTCCCAGACAGGTTCACAGGACACCATATATTTT CASSSQTGSQDTIYF
TRBJ2-5 NA TRBV18 TRBD1 TGTGCCAGCTCATCCTTCACAGGGGCGCAAGAGACCCAGTACTTC CASSSFTGAQETQYF